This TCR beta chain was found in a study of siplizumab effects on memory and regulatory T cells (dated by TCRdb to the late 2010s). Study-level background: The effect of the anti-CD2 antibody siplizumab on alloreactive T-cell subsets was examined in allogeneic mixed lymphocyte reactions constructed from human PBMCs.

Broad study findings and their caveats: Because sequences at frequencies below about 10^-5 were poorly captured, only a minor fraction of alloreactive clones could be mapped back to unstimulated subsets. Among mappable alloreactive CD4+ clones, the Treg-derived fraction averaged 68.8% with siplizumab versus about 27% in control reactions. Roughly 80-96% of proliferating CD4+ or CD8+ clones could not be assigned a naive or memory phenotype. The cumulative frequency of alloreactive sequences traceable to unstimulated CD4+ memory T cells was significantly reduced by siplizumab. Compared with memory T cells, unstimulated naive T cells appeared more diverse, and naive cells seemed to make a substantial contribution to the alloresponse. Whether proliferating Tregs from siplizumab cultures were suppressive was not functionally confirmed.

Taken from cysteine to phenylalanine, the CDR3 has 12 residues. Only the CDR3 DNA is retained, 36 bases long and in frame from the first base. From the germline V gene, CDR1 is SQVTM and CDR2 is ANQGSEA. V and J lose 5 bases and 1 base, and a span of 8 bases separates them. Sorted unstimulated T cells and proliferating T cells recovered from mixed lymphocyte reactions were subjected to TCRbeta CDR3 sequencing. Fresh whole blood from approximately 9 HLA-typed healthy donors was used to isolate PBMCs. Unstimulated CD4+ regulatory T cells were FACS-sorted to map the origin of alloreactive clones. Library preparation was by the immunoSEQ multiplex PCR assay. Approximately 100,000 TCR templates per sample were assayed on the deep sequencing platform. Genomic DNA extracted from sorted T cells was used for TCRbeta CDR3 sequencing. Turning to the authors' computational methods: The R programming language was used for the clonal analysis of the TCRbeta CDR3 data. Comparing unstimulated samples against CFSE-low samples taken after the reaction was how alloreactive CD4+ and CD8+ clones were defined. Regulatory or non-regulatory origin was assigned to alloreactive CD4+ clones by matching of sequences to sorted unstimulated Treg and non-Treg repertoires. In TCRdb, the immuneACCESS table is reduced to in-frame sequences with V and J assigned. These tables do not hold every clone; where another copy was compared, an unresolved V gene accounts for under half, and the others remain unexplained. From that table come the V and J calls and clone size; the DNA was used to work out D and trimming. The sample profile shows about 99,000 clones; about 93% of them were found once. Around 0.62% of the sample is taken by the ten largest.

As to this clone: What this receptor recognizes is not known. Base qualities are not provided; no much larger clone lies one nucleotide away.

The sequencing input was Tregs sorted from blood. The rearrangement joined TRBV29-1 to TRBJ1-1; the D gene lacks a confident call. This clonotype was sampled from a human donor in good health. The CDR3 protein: CSVMGSNTEAFF. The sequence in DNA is TGCAGCGTTATGGGATCGAACACTGAAGCTTTCTTT. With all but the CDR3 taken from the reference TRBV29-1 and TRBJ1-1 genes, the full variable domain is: SAVISQKPSRDICQRGTSLTIQCQVDSQVTMMFWYRQQPGQSLTLIATANQGSEATYESGFVIDKFPISRPNLTFSTLTVSNMSPEDSSIYLCSVMGSNTEAFFGQGTRLTVV.